This T cell receptor (beta chain) was captured in a study of CD8 T cells in ankylosing spondylitis. Study-wide results and limits: Prior literature has documented some motif variants in synovial fluid and blood from reactive arthritis.

Regarding this clonotype: The antigen is not known.

Scientists made TCR beta libraries using quantitative 5'-RACE with molecular barcodes. MiXCR, run by TCRdb on the 5' RACE reads, gives a single entry per CDR3 protein. Counted here are around 330,000 distinct CDR3 sequences, 11% occurring once; the ten biggest clones make up roughly 9.5%. The source of this sequence is a female donor with ankylosing spondylitis or in good health (not recorded which). The sequencing sample was made of blood, either unsorted or a sorted T cell fraction (not recorded which).

Here the CDR3 DNA reads TGTGCCAGCAGATCGGGGGGAGGCGACTACGAGCAGTACTTC. Translating gives CASRSGGGDYEQYF. J is TRBJ2-7 and V is TRBV11-2; the match to TRBD2 covers 7 bases. J was trimmed by 3 bases and V by 6 bases; bases with no gene match: 8. There are 14 residues in the CDR3. Per the germline V gene, CDR1 is SGHAT and CDR2 is FQNNGV.